The 18 T cell receptor beta chains presented below share a single source sample, sequenced in a study of CD8+ T cells in alopecia areata. RNA was extracted and reverse transcribed into cDNA as the sequencing template. Assay used: immunoSEQ multiplex PCR; TCRdb lists only in-frame clones, some missing. The repertoire holds 190,000 or so clones, with about 60% as singletons. As for treatment: oral pan-JAK inhibitor, 5-10 mg twice daily. Specimen: CD8+ T cells sorted from blood, collected at week 24, from a patient treated with tofacitinib. The receptor set was obtained from a human donor with alopecia areata.

Only a few counts were recorded for this clone. The chain combines TRBV6-6 with TRBJ2-3; D is perhaps TRBD2 (6 bases). The V end lost 8 bases, the J end lost 6 bases, and 21 bases lay between the germline ends. The germline gives CDR1 MNHNY, CDR2 SVGAGI (reference sequence). The CDR3 has 15 residues. The CDR3 protein is CASVGRDSPSDTQYF. DNA of the CDR3: TGTGCCAGCGTTGGCAGGGACTCCCCCTCGGATACGCAGTATTTT.

V gene TRBV7-9 combines with J gene TRBJ2-3; 9 bases agree with TRBD2. Trimming cost V 4 bases and J 2 bases; bases outside gene matches: 7. The CDR3 has 16 amino acids. CDR1 is SEHNR, CDR2 FQNEAQ, per germline (reference sequence). CDR3: CASSWGTSRTTDTQYF. CDR3 DNA sequence: TGTGCCAGCAGCTGGGGGACTAGCCGTACCACAGATACGCAGTATTTT.

The rearrangement uses TRBV27 and TRBJ2-3, with 8 bases matching TRBD1. Germline V CDR1 and CDR2: MNHEY, SMNVEV (reference sequence). This CDR3 is built from 16 residues. J was trimmed by 4 bases and V by 2 bases; bases with no gene match: 8. DNA of the CDR3: TGTGCCAGCAGTTTAACTGGGACAGGTATCGCAGATACGCAGTATTTT. Its protein product is CASSLTGTGIADTQYF.

The chain links TRBV19 to TRBJ1-5; D is unclear. The germline V and J ends were trimmed by 3 bases and 3 bases, with 12 bases remaining between them. The CDR3 has 15 amino acids. Germline lookup yields CDR1 LNHDA and CDR2 SQIVND (reference sequence). CDR3 DNA: TGTGCCAGTAGTATTGGGCGGGCGGCCAATCAGCCCCAGCATTTT. It yields the protein CASSIGRAANQPQHF.

The chain uses TRBV15 and TRBJ2-5, with 7 bases lining up with TRBD1. Germline V gene sequence: CDR1 LNHNV, CDR2 YYDKDF (reference sequence). The J segment lost 1 base and the V segment lost 3 bases, leaving 5 bases of the junction unmatched. CDR3 length equals 15 residues. For the CDR3, the DNA is TGTGCCACCAGCAGCTTTGGACAGGCCCAAGAGACCCAGTACTTC. Translating gives CATSSFGQAQETQYF.

J is TRBJ2-4 and V is TRBV13, with D possibly being TRBD1 or TRBD2 (6 bases each). Trimming left V 5 bases short and J 0 bases short, with 20 bases between. This CDR3 contains 18 residues. CDR1 PRHDT and CDR2 FYEKMQ come from the germline V gene (reference sequence). CDR3: CASSPQGPLAVAKNIQYF. The CDR3 nucleotides are TGTGCCAGCAGCCCACAGGGCCCTTTAGCGGTAGCCAAAAACATTCAGTACTTC.

The chain couples TRBV2 to TRBJ2-7, with D perhaps TRBD2 (5 bases). The ends were cut back, 5 bases at V and 6 bases at J, with 11 bases in the middle. CDR1 SNHLY and CDR2 FYNNEI come from the germline V gene. The CDR3 is 12 residues long. Written as DNA, the CDR3 is TGTGCCAGCAGTCCCGGGATAGGCGAGCAGTACTTC. The encoded protein is CASSPGIGEQYF.

This clone showed up just a few times. This chain joins TRBV9 and TRBJ1-1; the D is unclear. The germline V and J ends were trimmed by 7 bases and 2 bases, with 12 bases remaining between them. Germline CDR1 SGDLS, CDR2 YYNGEE. This CDR3 has 13 amino acids. The CDR3 DNA reads as TGTGCCAGCGGGCGTCGGGGAAACACTGAAGCTTTCTTT. Its protein product is CASGRRGNTEAFF.

This chain joins TRBV7-9 and TRBJ2-1; maybe TRBD1 (5 bases). Germline CDR1 reads SEHNR; CDR2 reads FQNEAQ (reference sequence). V dropped 7 bases and J dropped 2 bases, with 12 bases sitting between them. The CDR3 loop spans 14 amino acids. CDR3: CASTDLRAYNEQFF. CDR3 bases: TGTGCCAGCACGGATCTCAGGGCCTACAATGAGCAGTTCTTC.

The rearrangement links TRBV6-5 to TRBJ1-2, with D possibly matching TRBD1 (6 bases). The V end lost 6 bases, the J end lost 8 bases, and 13 bases lay between the germline ends. This CDR3 is built from 12 residues. Per germline, CDR1 MNHEY and CDR2 SVGAGI. In DNA, the CDR3 is TGTGCCAGCAGCTTTACAGGGCACGGCTACACCTTC. It specifies CASSFTGHGYTF.

V usage is TRBV29-1 and J usage is TRBJ2-1; 8 bases are a match to TRBD1. Trimming at V came to 4 bases and at J to 7 bases, leaving 6 bases not matched to a gene. CDR1 and CDR2 (germline): SQVTM, ANQGSEA. This CDR3 is built from 13 residues. The DNA for the CDR3 is TGCAGCGTTGGGGGGACAGGTAATAATGAGCAGTTCTTC. Translated: CSVGGTGNNEQFF.

The chain has TRBV2 and TRBJ2-3; TRBD1 is a possible D gene (6 bases). The CDR3 loop spans 15 amino acids. Germline CDR1 reads SNHLY; CDR2 reads FYNNEI. The V and J ends lost 4 bases and 2 bases respectively, with 13 bases between them. CDR3 protein: CASSVTAGDTDTQYF. The CDR3 DNA is TGTGCCAGCAGTGTGACGGCAGGGGACACAGATACGCAGTATTTT.

V gene TRBV4-1 combines with J gene TRBJ2-7; 10 nucleotides line up with TRBD1. The CDR3 has 15 amino acids. Germline values: CDR1 MGHRA, CDR2 YSYEKL. Unmatched junction bases numbered 4, after V lost 1 base and J lost 4 bases. This CDR3 is CASSQGTGGRYEQYF. The CDR3, as DNA: TGCGCCAGCAGCCAAGGGACAGGGGGTAGGTACGAGCAGTACTTC.

The gene calls are TRBV30 and TRBJ1-5; D is possibly TRBD1 (6 bases). This CDR3 spans 14 amino acids. V was shortened by 2 bases and J by 4 bases, with 12 bases between the two germline ends. Per germline, CDR1 GTSNPN and CDR2 SVGIG (reference sequence). For the CDR3, the DNA is TGTGCCTGGAGTCCCGGGGGGCCAAATCAGCCCCAGCATTTT. This sequence encodes CAWSPGGPNQPQHF.

This clone was seen a handful of times. The V gene is TRBV7-8, the J gene TRBJ1-5, with no clear D. This CDR3 spans 15 amino acids. Germline V lookup: CDR1 SGHVS, CDR2 FQNEAQ. V was cut by 0 bases and J by 0 bases, with 6 bases left in between. Written as DNA, the CDR3 is TGTGCCAGCAGCTTAGCGTTGGGTAGCAATCAGCCCCAGCATTTT. It translates to CASSLALGSNQPQHF.

In its sample, this clone was seen a few times. This CDR3 reads CASSYSTGGDYEQYF. DNA of the CDR3: TGTGCCAGCAGTTACTCGACAGGGGGCGATTACGAGCAGTACTTC. The chain links TRBV6-5 to TRBJ2-7; TRBD1 matches 10 bases. The germline gives CDR1 MNHEY, CDR2 SVGAGI. The V gene end was trimmed by 0 bases and the J gene end by 4 bases; junction bases not matched to a gene: 3. The CDR3 loop spans 15 amino acids.

The chain's CDR3 is CASSYRGQGDEQYF. CDR3 DNA sequence: TGTGCCAGCAGTTACCGGGGCCAGGGGGACGAGCAGTACTTC. The rearrangement links TRBV6-5 to TRBJ2-7; 7 nucleotides agree with TRBD1. Germline V gene data show CDR1 as MNHEY and CDR2 as SVGAGI. This CDR3 has 14 residues. Trimming took 2 bases from V and 5 from J; bases not matched to a gene: 6.

A few counts support this clone. The gene calls are TRBV29-1 and TRBJ1-6; D not resolved. The V gene's germline CDR1 is SQVTM and CDR2 ANQGSEA. V gave up 0 bases and J gave up 5 bases, with 14 bases separating them. The CDR3 consists of 16 residues. The CDR3 coding sequence is TGCAGCGTTGAAGATAATGAGAAGGAGAATAATTCACCCCTCCACTTT. It is translated as CSVEDNEKENNSPLHF. Based on the CDR3 plus reference TRBV29-1 and TRBJ1-6, the full variable domain is SAVISQKPSRDICQRGTSLTIQCQVDSQVTMMFWYRQQPGQSLTLIATANQGSEATYESGFVIDKFPISRPNLTFSTLTVSNMSPEDSSIYLCSVEDNEKENNSPLHFGNGTRLTVT.